This section outlines one T cell receptor (beta chain) sequence together with its context. Repertoires were generated with immunoSEQ multiplex PCR, while TCRdb's copy carries only in-frame clones and drops some. The table shows more than 300,000 clones, with around nine tenths occurring only once. This entry is derived from a study of blood T cell repertoires in COVID-19. On the study more broadly: In each case, the material was cDNA or gDNA derived from T cells, B-cell-depleted T cells, or PBMCs.

The germline gives CDR1 MDHEN, CDR2 SYDVKM. The germline V and J ends were trimmed by 3 bases and 2 bases, with 14 bases remaining between them. The CDR3 sequence is 16 residues long. The sequencing input was peripheral blood. The source is a woman aged 18-35 years who had recovered from COVID-19. The chain has TRBV28 and TRBJ1-5; the D is unclear. The CDR3 DNA sequence: TGTGCCAGCAGTTTGTTACTAGCCCCTGGCAATCAGCCCCAGCATTTT. Amino acids: CASSLLLAPGNQPQHF.